Described below is a single T cell receptor (beta chain) sequence and its context. The CDR3 loop spans 14 amino acids. Germline V gene data show CDR1 as MNHNS and CDR2 as SASEGT. V lost 6 bases and J lost 5; bases outside the gene matches: 7. The data stem from a study of regulatory T cells in long-lasting Graves disease. Time point defined: newly diagnosed GD, antithyroid drugs for less than 3 months. Extracted RNA from PBMCs served as the source of the TCR library. Construction of TCR beta libraries relied on iRepertoire HTBI primers and on Arm-PCR targeting CDR3 regions. One entry per CDR3 protein, called by TCRdb with MiXCR from the multiplex PCR reads. The table includes roughly 610,000 distinct CDR3 sequences, about 15% detected once. These same data were also listed under a study on T cells in Graves' hyperthyroidism and ophthalmopathy. As that report states: Initially, a first-round RT-PCR of the TCR CDR3 employed the HTBI primer set. Blood also held most thyroid clonotypes expanded beyond 0.001.

The receptor was isolated from a man in his late teens or twenties with Graves disease. The material sequenced was peripheral blood mononuclear cells (PBMCs), taken at new diagnosis, from a patient treated with antithyroid drugs. The chain recombines TRBV6-1 with TRBJ2-5; 9 bases match TRBD1. CDR3 sequence (DNA): TGTGCCAGCAGCGAGGGACAGGGTGTGGAGACCCAGTACTTC. Protein: CASSEGQGVETQYF.